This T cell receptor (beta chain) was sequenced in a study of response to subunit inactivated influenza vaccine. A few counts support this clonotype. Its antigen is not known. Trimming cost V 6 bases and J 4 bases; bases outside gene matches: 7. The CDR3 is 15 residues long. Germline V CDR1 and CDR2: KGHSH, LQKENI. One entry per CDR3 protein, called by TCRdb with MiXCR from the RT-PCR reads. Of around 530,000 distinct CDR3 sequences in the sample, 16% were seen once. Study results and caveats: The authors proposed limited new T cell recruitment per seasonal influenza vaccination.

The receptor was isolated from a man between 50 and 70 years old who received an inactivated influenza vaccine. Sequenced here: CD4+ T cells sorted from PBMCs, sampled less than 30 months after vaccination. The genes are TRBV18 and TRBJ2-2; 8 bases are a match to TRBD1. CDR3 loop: CASSTGTGGTGELFF. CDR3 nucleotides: TGTGCCAGCTCGACCGGAACAGGGGGCACCGGGGAGCTGTTTTTT.